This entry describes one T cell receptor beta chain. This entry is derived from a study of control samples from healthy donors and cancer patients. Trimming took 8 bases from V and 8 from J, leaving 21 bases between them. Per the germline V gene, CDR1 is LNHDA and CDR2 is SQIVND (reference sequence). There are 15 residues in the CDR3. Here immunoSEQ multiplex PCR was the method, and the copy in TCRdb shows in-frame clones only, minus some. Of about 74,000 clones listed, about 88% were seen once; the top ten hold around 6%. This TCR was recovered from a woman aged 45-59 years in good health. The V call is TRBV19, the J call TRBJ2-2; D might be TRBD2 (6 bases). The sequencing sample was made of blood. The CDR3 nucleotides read TGTGCCAGTCGCCCGGATAGACTAGATTCGGGGGAGCTGTTTTTT. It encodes CASRPDRLDSGELFF.